This entry lists 27 T cell receptor beta chains sequenced from one sample in a study of tumor-infiltrating lymphocytes in primary liver carcinoma. Reverse transcription of 500 ng total RNA with a constant-region primer produced TCR beta cDNA. Researchers made the TCR beta libraries by running three nested multiplex PCR rounds with slightly modified ARM-PCR. The opening two PCR rounds, around 11 cycles each, paired TRBV1-TRBV30 forward primers with a C-beta reverse primer. TCRdb reanalysed the multiplex PCR reads using MiXCR and keeps one entry per CDR3 protein. Here the sample spans a few hundred thousand distinct CDR3 sequences, more than 55% being singletons. Alongside blood RNA obtained from unsorted whole blood, germline DNA was also extracted. Sequencing used peripheral blood. The source of these receptors is a woman in her 30s with primary liver carcinoma and hepatitis B virus infection.

The gene calls are TRBV11-2 and TRBJ2-7; 7 nucleotides agree with TRBD2. CDR1 and CDR2 from the germline V gene are SGHAT and FQNNGV. The junction had 19 bases not matched to a gene; V was cut back by 5 bases and J by 6 bases. This CDR3 is built from 17 residues. Written as DNA, the CDR3 is TGTGCCAGCAGCCCTCCTCGAACTAGCGAGATTCGTGCCGAGCAGTACTTC. It codes for CASSPPRTSEIRAEQYF.

For this clonotype: The junction shows a germline mismatch at one end, possibly a read error. The V call is TRBV5-1, the J call TRBJ2-1; a possible D gene is TRBD2 (5 bases). CDR1 SGHRS and CDR2 YFSETQ come from the germline V gene. The CDR3 has 13 residues. Written as DNA, the CDR3 is TGTGCCAGCACTAGTGGCTCCTACAATGAGCAGTTCTTC. Amino acids: CASTSGSYNEQFF.

This clonotype was detected only a few times. A much larger clone lies a single base off, so this may be a read error. The J gene is TRBJ2-2, the V gene TRBV11-2; 9 bases agree with TRBD2. Germline V gene lookup returns CDR1 SGHAT and CDR2 FQNNGV. This CDR3 has 16 amino acids. Trimming at V came to 2 bases and at J to 5 bases, leaving 6 bases not matched to a gene. The CDR3: CASSLLGSGRTGELFF. DNA of the CDR3: TGTGCCAGCAGCTTATTGGGGAGCGGGAGGACCGGGGAGCTGTTTTTT.

The J gene is TRBJ1-4, the V gene TRBV5-5, with D maybe TRBD1 (5 bases). The CDR3 consists of 14 residues. The V end was cut by 0 bases, the J end by 6 bases, with 9 bases between. The V gene's germline CDR1 is SGHKS and CDR2 YYEKEE (reference sequence). The chain's CDR3 is CASSLAGKDEKLFF. CDR3 nucleotides: TGTGCCAGCAGCTTGGCAGGGAAGGATGAAAAACTGTTTTTT.

The chain carries TRBV12-3 or TRBV12-4 and TRBJ2-5; 8 nucleotides line up with TRBD1. This CDR3 comprises 15 residues. The ends lost 7 bases at V and 4 bases at J; junction bases unmatched: 11. In nucleotides, the CDR3 is TGTGCCAGCACCCTCGCGGACAGGGATGTAGAGACCCAGTACTTC. It encodes CASTLADRDVETQYF.

V gene TRBV20-1 combines with J gene TRBJ2-1; D is possibly TRBD2 (7 bases). The germline V gene encodes CDR1 DFQATT and CDR2 SNEGSKA (reference sequence). The CDR3 runs 15 residues. V was clipped by 4 bases and J by 3 bases, with 16 bases between them. The CDR3 sequence: CSANRGALSYNEQFF. CDR3 nucleotides: TGCAGTGCTAACCGGGGGGCTTTAAGCTACAATGAGCAGTTCTTC.

Concerning this clonotype: This may stem from a read error, because a much larger clone lies one nucleotide away. The chain has TRBV12-3 or TRBV12-4 and TRBJ2-1; D might be TRBD2 (9 bases). This CDR3 has 15 residues. CDR3 in amino acids: CVSSPRTGSGREQFF. DNA for the CDR3: TGTGTCAGCAGTCCCAGGACAGGGAGCGGGAGGGAGCAGTTCTTC.

The J gene is TRBJ2-1, the V gene TRBV10-3; 8 bases fit TRBD1. CDR3 length equals 15 residues. CDR1 and CDR2 from the germline V gene are ENHRY and SYGVKD. V trimming: 10 bases; J trimming: 1 base; junction bases outside the gene matches: 9. The CDR3 region has the DNA TGTGCCACGTCGACAGGGGCCAGGTCCTACAATGAGCAGTTCTTC. Translation: CATSTGARSYNEQFF.

Comments on this clonotype: This may stem from a read error, because a much larger clone lies one nucleotide away. The chain is built from TRBV6-5 and TRBJ2-1; 7 bases are a match to TRBD1. There are 17 residues in the CDR3. The V and J ends lost 2 bases and 0 bases, in that order; junction bases with no gene match: 7. Germline values: CDR1 MNHEY, CDR2 SVGAGI. As DNA, the CDR3 is TGTGCCAGCAGTTACCCCAGGGGGACCAGCTCCTACAATGAGCAGTTCTTC. Translating it yields CASSYPRGTSSYNEQFF.

V and J are TRBV28 and TRBJ2-7; possibly TRBD1 or TRBD2 for D (6 bases each). The CDR3 contains 16 residues. V lost 5 bases, J lost 4 bases, and 21 bases lay in between. The V gene's germline CDR1 is MDHEN and CDR2 SYDVKM. The DNA for the CDR3 is TGTGCCAGCAGTCCCCCAGCCGGGGGCGCGACGTACGAGCAGTACTTC. This gives the protein CASSPPAGGATYEQYF.

Of note for this clonotype: Mismatch with germline at one junction end may stem from a read error. This rearrangement joins TRBV4-3 to TRBJ2-6; D may be TRBD1 or TRBD2 (5 bases each). CDR3 length: 18 residues. Germline loops: CDR1 LGHNA, CDR2 YSLEER. The CDR3 nucleotides read TGTGCCAGCAGCCCTTATGGGAGCGGTTACTCTGGGGCCAGCGTCCTGACTTTC. Translating it yields CASSPYGSGYSGASVLTF.

Comments on this clonotype: A much larger clone lies a single base off, so this may be a read error. The chain combines TRBV5-6 with TRBJ2-1; D is unclear. The germline gives CDR1 SGHDT, CDR2 YYEEEE. There are 13 residues in the CDR3. CDR3 DNA sequence: TGTGCCAGCAGCTTGGGTAGATGGAATGATCAGTTCTTC. It codes for CASSLGRWNDQFF. Together with reference TRBV5-6 and TRBJ2-1, the CDR3 gives the full variable domain: DAGVTQSPTHLIKTRGQQVTLRCSPKSGHDTVSWYQQALGQGPQFIFQYYEEEERQRGNFPDRFSGHQFPNYSSELNVNALLLGDSALYLCASSLGRWNDQFFGPGTRLTVL.

The genes are TRBV6-6 and TRBJ1-2; no reliable D call. The CDR3 extends over 15 amino acids. V lost 9 bases to trimming and J lost 5 bases, with 22 bases between them. The germline V gene encodes CDR1 MNHNY and CDR2 SVGAGI (reference sequence). The CDR3 DNA reads TGTGCCAGTACCGTGGATGAGCGCTCGGCGTATGGCTACACCTTC. This codes for CASTVDERSAYGYTF.

This clonotype was counted at least ten times. This chain links TRBV11-3 with TRBJ2-1; 11 nucleotides align to TRBD2. Unmatched junction bases numbered 11, after V lost 1 base and J lost 3 bases. The CDR3 is 19 residues long. The germline V gene has CDR1 SGHNT and CDR2 YENEEA. The CDR3 coding sequence is TGTGCCAGCAGCTTAGGGACTAGCGGGCCGCGTCCTCACTACAATGAGCAGTTCTTC. It codes for CASSLGTSGPRPHYNEQFF. Complete variable domain (other parts from reference TRBV11-3 and TRBJ2-1): EAGVVQSPRYKIIEKKQPVAFWCNPISGHNTLYWYLQNLGQGPELLIRYENEEAVDDSQLPKDRFSAERLKGVDSTLKIQPAELGDSAVYLCASSLGTSGPRPHYNEQFFGPGTRLTVL.

This clonotype showed up just a few times. This may be a read error: a much more frequent sequence differs by one nucleotide. The chain uses TRBV29-1 and TRBJ2-1; possibly TRBD2 for D (5 bases). The CDR3 sequence is 14 residues long. Germline CDR1 reads SQVTM; CDR2 reads ANQGSEA. The V gene lost 6 bases and the J gene lost 4 bases, with 16 bases spanning the gap. CDR3 in amino acids: CSVNSRTGYNEQFF. The CDR3 bases are TGCAGCGTCAACAGTCGGACTGGATACAATGAGCAGTTCTTC.

J is TRBJ2-5 and V is TRBV7-8, with D perhaps matching TRBD1 (6 bases). The CDR3 extends over 13 amino acids. V was pared by 5 bases and J by 11 bases, with 18 bases between. The germline V gene encodes CDR1 SGHVS and CDR2 FQNEAQ. CDR3 region: CASSIQGSGTQYF. In nucleotides, the CDR3 is TGTGCCAGCAGCATACAGGGTTCTGGGACACAGTACTTC.

A remark on this clonotype: This CDR3 is missing its conserved last phenylalanine or tryptophan, likely due to a read error. The rearrangement uses TRBV5-5 and TRBJ2-5, with TRBD2 matching 7 bases. CDR3 length: 15 residues. The V gene end was trimmed by 1 base and the J gene end by 2 bases; junction bases not matched to a gene: 5. Looked up from germline, CDR1 is SGHKS and CDR2 is YYEKEE (reference sequence). CDR3 residues: CASSLTSVFQETQYL. CDR3 coding DNA: TGTGCCAGCAGCTTGACTAGCGTGTTTCAAGAGACCCAGTACTTA.

This chain connects TRBV12-3 or TRBV12-4 to TRBJ1-5; 10 positions match TRBD1. The CDR3 extends over 16 amino acids. Germline trimming cut 5 bases from V and 11 bases from J; bases unmatched to any gene: 15. The CDR3 sequence: CASSLAGTGEMRAQHF. In DNA, the CDR3 is TGTGCCAGCAGTCTCGCCGGGACAGGGGAGATGAGGGCCCAGCATTTT.

This clonotype has at least ten counts. The V call is TRBV4-3, the J call TRBJ1-2; 10 bases align to TRBD1. The CDR3 consists of 14 residues. V shed 4 bases and J 6 bases; nucleotides not matched to a gene: 5. Germline V gene lookup returns CDR1 LGHNA and CDR2 YSLEER. As DNA, the CDR3 is TGCGCCAGCAGCCCCGGGACAGGGGAGCATGGCTACACCTTC. As protein: CASSPGTGEHGYTF.

DNA of the CDR3: TGTGCCAGCAGTTACTCGGGTCCGACTAGCGGGAAGTACAGAGCCGAGCAGTACTTC. Translation: CASSYSGPTSGKYRAEQYF. The rearrangement links TRBV6-6 to TRBJ2-7; the match to TRBD2 covers 11 bases. Germline V lookup: CDR1 MNHNY, CDR2 SVGAGI (reference sequence). This CDR3 region has 19 residues. The V segment lost 0 bases and the J segment 6 bases; nucleotides outside the gene matches: 16.

This clonotype was seen repeatedly, ten times or more. The chain employs TRBV29-1 and TRBJ2-7, with a weak D call TRBD2 (6 bases). The V and J ends lost 4 bases and 5 bases respectively, with 21 bases between them. Per germline, CDR1 SQVTM and CDR2 ANQGSEA. This CDR3 region has 15 residues. The CDR3 nucleotides read TGCAGCGTTGCCGGGTTTGCCGGGAGTCTAAACGAGCAGTACTTC. It yields the protein CSVAGFAGSLNEQYF.

About this clonotype itself: It may be a read error: a sequence one base away is much more abundant. Written as DNA, the CDR3 is TGCGCCAGCAGCCAAGCCGGGGGGCTGTTTTTT. Protein: CASSQAGGLFF. This chain joins TRBV4-1 and TRBJ2-2, with TRBD2 as a possible D gene (6 bases). CDR1 is MGHRA and CDR2 is YSYEKL in the germline V gene. The CDR3 consists of 11 residues.

Notes on this clonotype: The junction shows a germline mismatch at one end, possibly a read error. The chain recombines TRBV25-1 with TRBJ2-2; TRBD2 is a possible D gene (5 bases). This CDR3 has 11 residues. Germline-derived CDR1 and CDR2 are MGHDK and SYGVNS. CDR3 sequence: CASENTGELFF. In nucleotides, the CDR3 is TGTGCCAGCGAGAACACCGGGGAGTTGTTTTTT.

As to this clonotype: Germline and junction disagree at one end, which may indicate a read error. The chain couples TRBV4-2 to TRBJ2-3, with D possibly being TRBD1 (5 bases). Germline CDR1 LGHNA, CDR2 YNFKEQ. The CDR3 covers 16 residues. The CDR3 loop is CASNQDPAGITDTQYF. DNA for the CDR3: TGTGCCAGCAACCAAGATCCGGCAGGGATCACAGATACGCAGTATTTT.

Regarding this clonotype: Germline and junction disagree at one end, which may indicate a read error. The chain couples TRBV4-3 to TRBJ2-6; D unclear. CDR1 and CDR2 from the germline V gene are LGHNA and YSLEER. CDR3 length: 18 amino acids. CDR3 nucleotides: TGCGCCAGCCGCCAAGCGACATCGCCGAGCACTGGGGCCAACGTCCTGACTTTC. Its protein product is CASRQATSPSTGANVLTF.

This clonotype was picked up a small number of times. CDR3 in DNA: TGTGCCAGCAGACGCGGCGGGGAAGGACAGCCCCAGCATTTT. Amino acids: CASRRGGEGQPQHF. The chain uses TRBV13 and TRBJ1-5; no reliable D call. The CDR3 is 14 amino acids. Germline V gene sequence: CDR1 PRHDT, CDR2 FYEKMQ (reference sequence). V dropped 6 bases and J dropped 7 bases, with 16 bases sitting between them.

Note on this clonotype: Just one base apart from a much larger clone, this may be a read error. This chain uses TRBV29-1 with TRBJ2-5; perhaps TRBD2 as D (6 bases). CDR1 is SQVTM and CDR2 is ANQGSEA in the germline V gene. V shed 7 bases and J shed 3 bases, with 18 bases lying between them. The length of the CDR3 is 14 residues. DNA of the CDR3: TGCAGCGCCCGTAGCGGTCTGAGGGAAGAGACCCAGTACTTC. It is translated as CSARSGLREETQYF.